This paragraph covers one TCR beta chain sequence. This sample is part of a study of blood T cell repertoires in COVID-19. Study-level information: COVID-19 samples, acute and convalescent, were from the United States, Italy and Spain. The analysed material was cDNA or gDNA that came from T cells, B-cell-depleted T cells, or PBMCs.

Authors' methods: From reference gene primer amplification, estimates of nucleated cell counts were derived. TCRdb keeps only in-frame clones here, not all; method: immunoSEQ multiplex PCR. The D gene and trimming were derived from the DNA, and the V and J assignments and clone size from that table. The sample has around 50,000 clones, approximately 82% seen once. Sequencing used peripheral blood. This sequence originates from a human donor in a cohort sampled during active COVID-19.

In DNA form, the CDR3 reads TGTGCCAGCTCACCAGCCGGTGGGCCGTATCTGTCTCGTCCTGAAGCTTTCTTT. Amino acids: CASSPAGGPYLSRPEAFF. This rearrangement joins TRBV18 to TRBJ1-1; D not certain. The V end was cut by 2 bases, the J end by 6 bases, with 25 bases between. Germline V gives CDR1 KGHSH, CDR2 LQKENI. CDR3 length: 18 amino acids.